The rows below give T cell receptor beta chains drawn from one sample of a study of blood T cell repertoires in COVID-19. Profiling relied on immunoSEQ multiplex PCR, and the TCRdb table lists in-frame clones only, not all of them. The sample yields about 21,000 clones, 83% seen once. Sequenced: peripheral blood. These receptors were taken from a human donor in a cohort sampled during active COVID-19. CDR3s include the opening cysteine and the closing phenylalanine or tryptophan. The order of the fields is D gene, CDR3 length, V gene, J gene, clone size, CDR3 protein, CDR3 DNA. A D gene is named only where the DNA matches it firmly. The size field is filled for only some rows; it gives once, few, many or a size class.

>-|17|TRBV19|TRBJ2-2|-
CASSTSTGTWNTGELFF
TGTGCCAGTAGTACATCCACTGGTACTTGGAACACCGGGGAGCTGTTTTTT
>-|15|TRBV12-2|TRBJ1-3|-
CASHNRGGSGNTIYF
TGTGCAAGTCACAACAGGGGGGGCTCTGGAAACACCATATATTTT
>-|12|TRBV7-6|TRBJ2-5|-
CASRQYQETQYF
TGTGCCAGCCGACAGTACCAAGAGACCCAGTACTTC
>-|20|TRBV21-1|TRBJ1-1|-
CASSKTTSDRTGGRNTEAFF
TGTGCCAGCAGCAAAACGACTTCAGACCGGACAGGGGGGCGGAACACTGAAGCTTTCTTT
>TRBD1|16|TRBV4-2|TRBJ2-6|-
CASSPFETGGVHVLTF
TGTGCCAGCAGCCCTTTTGAGACAGGGGGGGTCCATGTCCTGACTTTC
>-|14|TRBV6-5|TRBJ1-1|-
CASSLLTVYGEAFF
TGTGCCAGCAGTCTCCTGACTGTGTATGGGGAAGCTTTCTTT
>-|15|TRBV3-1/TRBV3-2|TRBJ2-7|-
CASSQDARASYEQYF
TGTGCCAGCAGCCAAGATGCCAGGGCCAGCTACGAGCAGTACTTC
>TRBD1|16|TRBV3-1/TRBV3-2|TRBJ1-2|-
CASGQSRTGGGYGYTF
TGTGCCAGCGGGCAATCCAGGACAGGGGGCGGCTATGGCTACACCTTC
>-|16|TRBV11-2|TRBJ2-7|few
CASTLPRGLASYEQYF
TGTGCCAGCACCCTCCCTCGCGGGCTAGCTTCCTACGAGCAGTACTTC
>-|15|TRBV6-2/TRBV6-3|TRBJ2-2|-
CASSYYQANTGELFF
TGTGCCAGCAGTTACTACCAGGCTAACACCGGGGAGCTGTTTTTT
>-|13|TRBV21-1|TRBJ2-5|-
CASSKLGRVSQYF
TGTGCCAGCAGCAAACTAGGGAGGGTATCCCAGTACTTC
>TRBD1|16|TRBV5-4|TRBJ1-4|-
CASSSRTGGGNEKLFF
TGTGCCAGCAGCAGTCGAACAGGGGGCGGTAATGAAAAACTGTTTTTT
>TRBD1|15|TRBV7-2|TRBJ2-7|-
CASSPRTGGLYEQYF
TGTGCCAGCAGCCCTAGGACAGGGGGGCTCTACGAGCAGTACTTC
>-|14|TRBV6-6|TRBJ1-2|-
CASSYPGKNYGYTF
TGTGCCAGCAGTTATCCCGGGAAGAACTATGGCTACACCTTC
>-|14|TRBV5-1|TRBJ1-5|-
CASSLGQGGQPQHF
TGCGCCAGCAGCTTGGGGCAGGGCGGCCAGCCCCAGCATTTT
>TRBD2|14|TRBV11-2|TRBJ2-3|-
CASSERGLAGTMDF
TGTGCCAGCAGCGAGCGGGGACTAGCGGGGACCATGGATTTT
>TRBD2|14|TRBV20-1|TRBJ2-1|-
CSASPTSGYNEQFF
TGCAGTGCTAGTCCGACTAGCGGTTACAATGAGCAGTTCTTC
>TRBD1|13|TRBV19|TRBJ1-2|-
CASSLTGEYGYTF
TGTGCCAGTAGCCTGACAGGGGAATATGGCTACACCTTC
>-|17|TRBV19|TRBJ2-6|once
CASSNDRGARGANVLTF
TGTGCCAGTAGCAACGATCGCGGGGCACGCGGGGCCAACGTCCTGACTTTC
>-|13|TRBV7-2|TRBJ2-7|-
CASSSNSGYEQYF
TGTGCCAGCAGCTCAAATAGCGGCTACGAGCAGTACTTC
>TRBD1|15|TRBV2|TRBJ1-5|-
CASTPGQDPNQPQHF
TGTGCCAGCACCCCGGGACAGGACCCCAATCAGCCCCAGCATTTT
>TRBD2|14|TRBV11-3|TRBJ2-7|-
CASSDQAGAYEQYF
TGTGCCAGCAGCGACCAAGCGGGGGCCTACGAGCAGTACTTC
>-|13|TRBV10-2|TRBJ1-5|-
CASSVVGNQPQHF
TGCGCCAGCAGTGTCGTCGGGAATCAGCCCCAGCATTTT
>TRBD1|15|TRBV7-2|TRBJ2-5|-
CASSLVRGRGETQYF
TGTGCCAGCAGCTTAGTCAGGGGGCGAGGGGAGACCCAGTACTTC
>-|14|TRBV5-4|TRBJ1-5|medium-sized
CASSLGGGNQPQHF
TGTGCCAGCAGCTTGGGAGGTGGCAATCAGCCCCAGCATTTT
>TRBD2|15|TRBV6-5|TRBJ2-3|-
CASNKLAGGADTQYF
TGTGCCAGCAATAAACTAGCGGGGGGCGCAGATACGCAGTATTTT
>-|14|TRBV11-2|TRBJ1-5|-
CASSSGYSNQPQHF
TGTGCCAGCAGCTCCGGTTATAGCAATCAGCCCCAGCATTTT
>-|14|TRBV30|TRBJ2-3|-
CAWRAPGDTDTQYF
TGTGCCTGGAGAGCCCCCGGGGACACAGATACGCAGTATTTT
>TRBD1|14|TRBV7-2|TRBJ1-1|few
CASSLEGQGTEAFF
TGTGCCAGCAGCTTAGAGGGACAGGGCACTGAAGCTTTCTTT
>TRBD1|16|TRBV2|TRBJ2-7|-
CASLSQGARFRYEQYF
TGTGCCAGCCTTTCGCAGGGGGCGCGGTTTAGGTACGAGCAGTACTTC
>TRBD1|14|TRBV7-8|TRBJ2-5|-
CASSLDRGPETQYF
TGTGCCAGCAGCTTAGACAGGGGTCCAGAGACCCAGTACTTC
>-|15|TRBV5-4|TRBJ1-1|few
CASSLKSSQNTEAFF
TGTGCCAGCAGCTTGAAGAGTTCTCAGAACACTGAAGCTTTCTTT
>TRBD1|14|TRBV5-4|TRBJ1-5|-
CASSFQGANQPQHF
TGTGCCAGCAGCTTTCAGGGGGCGAATCAGCCCCAGCATTTT